This T cell receptor beta chain emerged from a study of persistence of HIV-infected CD4 T cells. Study as a whole: Donors were ART-treated; their CMV- and Gag-responding CD4+ T cells were isolated. Study-level points and caveats: TCRbeta richness was lower in CMV- and Gag-responding cells than in anti-CD3/anti-CD28-responding cells. Within sorted populations, more oligoclonal TCRs accompanied more oligoclonal proviruses.

Germline CDR1 reads MDHEN; CDR2 reads SYDVKM. The CDR3 consists of 18 residues. V lost 6 bases to trimming and J lost 6 bases; unmatched junction nucleotides: 19. The immunoSEQ assay was version 4, run in survey mode. The assay was immunoSEQ multiplex PCR, and TCRdb's table has in-frame clones only and misses some. The sample gives roughly 41,000 clones, around 80% of which show up once; 1.5% to 2% is in the top ten. Lysates of CMV-infected fibroblasts at 10 ug/mL stimulated these cells. CD40L-negative CD69-negative CD45RO-high memory CD4+ T cells were sorted as populations depleted of antigen-responding cells. Concerning this clone itself: Antigen: not known.

This specimen consisted of CD4+ T cells sorted from PBMCs after roughly 19-hour stimulation, obtained from a patient who received antiretroviral therapy. This TCR came from an adult man with HIV who was CMV-seropositive. This sequence joins TRBV28 and TRBJ2-4; 8 bases agree with TRBD1. CDR3 sequence: CASSSGGTGAKQRNIQYF. In DNA, the CDR3 is TGTGCCAGCAGCTCAGGGGGGACAGGAGCTAAACAAAGAAACATTCAGTACTTC.